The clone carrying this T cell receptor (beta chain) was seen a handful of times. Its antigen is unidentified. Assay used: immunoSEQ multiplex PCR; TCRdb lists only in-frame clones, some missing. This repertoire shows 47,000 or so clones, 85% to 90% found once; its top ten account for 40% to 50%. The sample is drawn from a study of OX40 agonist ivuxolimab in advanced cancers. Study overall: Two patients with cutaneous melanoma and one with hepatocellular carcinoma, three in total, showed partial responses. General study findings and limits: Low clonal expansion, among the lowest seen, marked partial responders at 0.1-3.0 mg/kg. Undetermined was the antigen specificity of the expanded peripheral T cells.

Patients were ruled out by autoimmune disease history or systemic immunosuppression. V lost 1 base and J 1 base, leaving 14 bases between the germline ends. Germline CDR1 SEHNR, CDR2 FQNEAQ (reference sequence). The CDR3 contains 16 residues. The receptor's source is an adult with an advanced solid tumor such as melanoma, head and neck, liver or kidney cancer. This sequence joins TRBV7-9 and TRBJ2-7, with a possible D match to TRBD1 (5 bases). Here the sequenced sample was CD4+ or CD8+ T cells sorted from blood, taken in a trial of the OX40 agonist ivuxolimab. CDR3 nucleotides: TGTGCCAGCAGCTTAGAGAGGCAGGGCAGGTCCTACGAGCAGTACTTC. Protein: CASSLERQGRSYEQYF.